This TCR beta chain is drawn from a study of beta chain features in type 1 diabetes. Study-wide results and caveats: Possibly, sequencing cDNA over-represented cells that had high TCR expression levels. TCRB rearrangement may or may not be influenced by HLA type; here this remained unresolved. VDJ junctions from patients with type 1 diabetes contained fewer insertions and more deletions.

The CDR3 runs 14 residues. CDR1 ENHRY and CDR2 SYGVKD come from the germline V gene. Trimming left V 6 bases short and J 3 bases short, with 12 bases between. The study reverse transcribed the entire isolated RNA, so it sequenced expressed TCRB transcripts. The table came from immunoSEQ multiplex PCR; TCRdb's copy has only in-frame clones and leaves some out. This sample has around 12,000 clones, with roughly half found just once. On this clone: What it recognizes is unknown.

The sequence was obtained from a man aged 18 to 30 in good health. Sequencing was performed on stem cell memory CD4+ T cells from blood. The chain links TRBV10-3 to TRBJ2-1; a weak D match, TRBD1 (6 bases). Here the CDR3 DNA reads TGTGCCATCAGGGTCCAGGGGAACTACAATGAGCAGTTCTTC. Amino acids: CAIRVQGNYNEQFF.